This TCR beta chain was retrieved from a study of regulatory T cells in long-lasting Graves disease. Time point meaning: newly diagnosed GD, antithyroid drugs for less than 3 months. Scientists built the TCR library using RNA that was extracted from PBMCs. Tubes containing EDTA received approximately 9 milliliters of drawn peripheral blood. Assembly of TCR beta libraries relied on iRepertoire HTBI primers together with Arm-PCR of CDR3 regions. Authors' processing steps: The samples yielded some 62 TRBV and about 15 TRBJ segments. One entry per CDR3 protein results from TCRdb running MiXCR on the multiplex PCR reads. TCRdb, not the original authors, processed these V and J calls. Of about 560,000 distinct CDR3 sequences listed, about 16% are singletons. CDR3 length equals 16 residues. Per germline, CDR1 SGDLS and CDR2 YYNGEE. Trimming removed 4 bases from V and 5 bases from J; junction bases left unmatched: 14.

The same specimen was also included in a second study, on T cells in Graves' hyperthyroidism and ophthalmopathy. Per that paper: The study based diagnoses on clinical symptoms, serum thyroxine and TRAb, thyroid ultrasound and orbital computed tomography. Primed by the HTBI set, a first-round RT-PCR was run on the TCR CDR3.

Material: peripheral blood mononuclear cells (PBMCs), obtained at new diagnosis, from a patient treated with antithyroid drugs. J is TRBJ1-1 and V is TRBV9, with 7 bases fitting TRBD1. The receptor was isolated from a young man with Graves disease. The CDR3 protein is CASSPQDRWLWTEAFF. The CDR3 nucleotides read TGTGCCAGCAGCCCCCAGGACAGGTGGCTATGGACTGAAGCTTTCTTT.